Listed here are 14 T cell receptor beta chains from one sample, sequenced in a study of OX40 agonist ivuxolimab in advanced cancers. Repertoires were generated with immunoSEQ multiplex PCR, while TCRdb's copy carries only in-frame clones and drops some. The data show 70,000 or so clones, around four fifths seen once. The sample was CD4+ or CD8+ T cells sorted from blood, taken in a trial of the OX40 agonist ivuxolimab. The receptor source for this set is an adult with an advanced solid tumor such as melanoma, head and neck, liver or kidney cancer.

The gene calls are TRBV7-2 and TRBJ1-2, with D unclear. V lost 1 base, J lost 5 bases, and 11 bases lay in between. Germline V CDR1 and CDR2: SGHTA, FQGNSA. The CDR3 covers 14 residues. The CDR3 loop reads CASSLVVGSYGYTF. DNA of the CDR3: TGTGCCAGCAGCTTAGTGGTAGGCAGTTATGGCTACACCTTC.

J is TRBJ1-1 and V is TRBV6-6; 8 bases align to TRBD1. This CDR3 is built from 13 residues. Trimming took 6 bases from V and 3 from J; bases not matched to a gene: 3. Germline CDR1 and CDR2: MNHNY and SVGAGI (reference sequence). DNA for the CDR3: TGTGCCAGCAGGCCGACAGGGGACACTGAAGCTTTCTTT. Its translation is CASRPTGDTEAFF.

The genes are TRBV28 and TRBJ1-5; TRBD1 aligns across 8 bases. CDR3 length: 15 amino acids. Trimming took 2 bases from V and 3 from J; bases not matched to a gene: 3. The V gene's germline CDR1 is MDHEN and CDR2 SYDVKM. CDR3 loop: CASSLAGGYNQPQHF. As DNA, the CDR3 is TGTGCCAGCAGTTTAGCAGGGGGCTACAATCAGCCCCAGCATTTT.

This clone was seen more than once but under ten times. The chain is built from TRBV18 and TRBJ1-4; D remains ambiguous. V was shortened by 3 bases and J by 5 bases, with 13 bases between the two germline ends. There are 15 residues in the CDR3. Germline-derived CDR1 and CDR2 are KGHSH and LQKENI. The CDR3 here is CASSPLPRINEKLFF. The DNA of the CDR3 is TGTGCCAGCTCACCCCTACCTAGAATCAATGAAAAACTGTTTTTT.

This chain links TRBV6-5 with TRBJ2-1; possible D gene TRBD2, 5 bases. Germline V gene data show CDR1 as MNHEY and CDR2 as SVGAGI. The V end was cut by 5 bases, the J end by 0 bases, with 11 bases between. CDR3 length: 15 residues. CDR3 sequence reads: CASSAGVSSYNEQFF. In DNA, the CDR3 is TGTGCCAGCAGTGCGGGCGTGAGCTCCTACAATGAGCAGTTCTTC.

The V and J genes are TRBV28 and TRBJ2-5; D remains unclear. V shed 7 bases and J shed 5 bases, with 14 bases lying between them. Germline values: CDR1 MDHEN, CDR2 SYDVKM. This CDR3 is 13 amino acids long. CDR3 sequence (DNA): TGTGCCAGCACCCCTTTGGCTAGTGAGACCCAGTACTTC. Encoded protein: CASTPLASETQYF.

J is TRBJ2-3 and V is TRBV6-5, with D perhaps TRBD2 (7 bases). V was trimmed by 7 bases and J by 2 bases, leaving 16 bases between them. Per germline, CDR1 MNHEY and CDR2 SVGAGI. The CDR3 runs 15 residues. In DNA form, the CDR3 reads TGTGCCAGCAAAACTAGGGGGACTACCACAGATACGCAGTATTTT. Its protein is CASKTRGTTTDTQYF.

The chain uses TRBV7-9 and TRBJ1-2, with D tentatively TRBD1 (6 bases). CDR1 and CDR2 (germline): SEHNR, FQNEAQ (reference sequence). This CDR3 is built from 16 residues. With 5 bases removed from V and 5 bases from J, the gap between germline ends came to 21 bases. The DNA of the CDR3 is TGTGCCAGCAGCCCGGGGAACAGGGAAAGGTCATATGGCTACACCTTC. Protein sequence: CASSPGNRERSYGYTF.

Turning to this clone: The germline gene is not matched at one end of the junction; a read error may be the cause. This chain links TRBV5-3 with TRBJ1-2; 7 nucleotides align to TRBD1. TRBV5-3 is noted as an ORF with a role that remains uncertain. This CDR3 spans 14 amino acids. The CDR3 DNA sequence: TGTGCCAGCAGCTTGCCCGACAGGGTTTCTGGCTACACCTTC. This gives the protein CASSLPDRVSGYTF.

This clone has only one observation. DNA for the CDR3: TGTGCCAGCAGTCTCTTGGCGGGGGATGATTCACCCCTCCACTTT. It translates to CASSLLAGDDSPLHF. V is TRBV28 and J is TRBJ1-6; a possible D gene is TRBD1 (5 bases). Germline V CDR1 and CDR2: MDHEN, SYDVKM. CDR3 length: 15 residues. The V end was cut by 5 bases, the J end by 8 bases, with 16 bases between.

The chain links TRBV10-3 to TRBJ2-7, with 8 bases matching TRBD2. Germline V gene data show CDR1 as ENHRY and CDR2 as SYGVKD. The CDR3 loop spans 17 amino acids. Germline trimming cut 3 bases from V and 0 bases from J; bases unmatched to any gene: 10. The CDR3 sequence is CAISDPRGGPLSYEQYF. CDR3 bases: TGTGCCATCAGTGACCCCCGGGGGGGGCCCCTCTCCTACGAGCAGTACTTC.

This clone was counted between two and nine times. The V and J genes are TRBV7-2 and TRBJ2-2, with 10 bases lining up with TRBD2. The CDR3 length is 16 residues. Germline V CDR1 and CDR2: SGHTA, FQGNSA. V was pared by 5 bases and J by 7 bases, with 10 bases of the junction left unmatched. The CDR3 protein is CASSASGGAGGGELFF. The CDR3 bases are TGTGCCAGCAGCGCTAGCGGGGGAGCCGGGGGCGGGGAGCTGTTTTTT.

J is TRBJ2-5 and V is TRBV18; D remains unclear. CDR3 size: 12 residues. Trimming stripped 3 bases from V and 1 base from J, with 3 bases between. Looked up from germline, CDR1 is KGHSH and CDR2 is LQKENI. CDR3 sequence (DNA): TGTGCCAGCTCACCGGGCCAAGAGACCCAGTACTTC. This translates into CASSPGQETQYF.

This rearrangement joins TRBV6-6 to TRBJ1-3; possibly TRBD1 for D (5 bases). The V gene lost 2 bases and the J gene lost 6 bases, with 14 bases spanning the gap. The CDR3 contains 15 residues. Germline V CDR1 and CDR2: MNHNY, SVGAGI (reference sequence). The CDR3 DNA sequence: TGTGCCAGCAGTTACGACCAGGGCTTAGAAAACACCATATATTTT. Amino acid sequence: CASSYDQGLENTIYF.